A selection of T cell receptor beta chains follows, all from one sample in a study of blood T cell repertoires in COVID-19. TCRdb's table, derived via immunoSEQ multiplex PCR, lists solely in-frame clones and lacks some. Of 200,000 to 250,000 clones listed, roughly nine tenths are singletons. The sequenced sample consisted of peripheral blood. These TCRs come from a woman aged 18-29 years who had recovered from COVID-19. Each CDR3 is given with its conserved first and last residue. Fields, in order: D gene, J gene, V gene, clone size, CDR3 protein, CDR3 DNA. A D gene is named only where the DNA matches it firmly. Clone size, where shown, is once, few, many, or a class for clones that have expanded.

NA TRBJ1-5 TRBV20-1 NA CSASSVAVNQPQHF TGCAGTGCTAGTTCCGTGGCAGTTAATCAGCCCCAGCATTTT
NA TRBJ1-2 TRBV20-1 NA CSASPRRAYGYTF TGCAGTGCTAGTCCCCGTCGTGCGTATGGCTACACCTTC
TRBD2 TRBJ2-6 TRBV7-2 NA CASSLTSAGANVLTF TGTGCCAGCAGCTTAACTAGCGCGGGGGCCAACGTCCTGACTTTC
TRBD1 TRBJ1-2 TRBV30 NA CAWSVPGGSYGYTF TGTGCCTGGAGTGTACCAGGGGGGTCCTATGGCTACACCTTC
NA TRBJ2-2 TRBV4-1 NA CASSQGGTGELFF TGCGCCAGCAGCCAAGGAGGGACCGGGGAGCTGTTTTTT
TRBD1 TRBJ1-3 TRBV7-2 NA CASSLGQNSGNTIYF TGTGCCAGCAGCCTGGGACAGAACTCTGGAAACACCATATATTTT
NA TRBJ2-7 TRBV5-1 NA CASSLTGVGEQYF TGCGCCAGCAGCTTGACGGGAGTAGGCGAGCAGTACTTC
TRBD1 TRBJ1-2 TRBV5-5 few CASSLSPGQIYGYTF TGTGCCAGCAGCTTATCTCCGGGACAGATCTATGGCTACACCTTC
TRBD2 TRBJ2-1 TRBV27 NA CASRMISGSNHNEQFF TGTGCCAGCAGGATGATTAGCGGGAGTAACCACAATGAGCAGTTCTTC
TRBD1 TRBJ2-7 TRBV19 NA CASSDGTGRYEQYF TGTGCCAGTAGTGACGGGACAGGTCGCTACGAGCAGTACTTC
NA TRBJ2-1 TRBV7-3 NA CASSLLSLGEGLYNEQFF TGTGCCAGCAGCTTATTAAGTTTGGGAGAAGGGCTTTACAATGAGCAGTTCTTC
TRBD2 TRBJ2-1 TRBV9 NA CASSVVDSGREQFF TGTGCCAGCAGCGTAGTGGATAGCGGGAGAGAGCAGTTCTTC
NA TRBJ2-3 TRBV7-2 once CASSLSTITQYF TGTGCCAGCAGCTTATCGACAATAACGCAGTATTTT
TRBD2 TRBJ2-1 TRBV11-3 NA CASSLSDVGRAENEQFF TGTGCCAGCAGCTTATCCGACGTAGGGAGGGCCGAAAATGAGCAGTTCTTC
NA TRBJ1-1 TRBV3-1/TRBV3-2 NA CASSRDDRNTEAFF TGTGCCAGCAGCCGAGATGACAGGAACACTGAAGCTTTCTTT
NA TRBJ1-1 TRBV6-5 NA CASSRLPGNTEAFF TGTGCCAGCAGCCGCCTTCCAGGGAACACTGAAGCTTTCTTT
NA TRBJ1-5 TRBV25-1 few CASSTDSNQPQHF TGTGCCAGCAGTACAGATAGCAATCAGCCCCAGCATTTT
NA TRBJ2-1 TRBV12-3/TRBV12-4 once CASGDNEQFF TGTGCCAGCGGAGACAATGAGCAGTTCTTC
NA TRBJ2-2 TRBV11-2 NA CASSSGIGELFF TGTGCCAGCAGCTCCGGTATCGGGGAGCTGTTTTTT
NA TRBJ2-1 TRBV11-2 NA CASSLDNSYNEQFF TGTGCCAGCAGCTTAGACAACTCCTACAATGAGCAGTTCTTC
NA TRBJ2-6 TRBV25-1 once CASRGNSVSSGANVLTF TGTGCCAGCAGGGGGAATAGCGTTAGCTCTGGGGCCAACGTCCTGACTTTC
NA TRBJ2-7 TRBV4-1 NA CASSQVEAGYEQYF TGCGCCAGCAGCCAAGTGGAGGCAGGCTACGAGCAGTACTTC
NA TRBJ2-1 TRBV29-1 NA CSVEDSDNYNEQFF TGCAGCGTTGAAGATTCCGACAACTACAATGAGCAGTTCTTC
NA TRBJ2-1 TRBV9 NA CASNLAGGNNEQFF TGTGCCAGCAACCTAGCAGGCGGGAACAATGAGCAGTTCTTC
NA TRBJ1-1 TRBV12-5 NA CASGFITGQFTEAFF TGTGCTAGTGGTTTCATCACTGGACAGTTCACTGAAGCTTTCTTT
NA TRBJ2-7 TRBV27 once CASSSGQRYEQYF TGTGCCAGCAGTTCCGGACAGCGATACGAGCAGTACTTC
NA TRBJ2-1 TRBV29-1 NA CSVELKGREQFF TGCAGCGTTGAATTGAAGGGGAGGGAGCAGTTCTTC
TRBD1 TRBJ1-5 TRBV27 NA CASSGDRGGNQPQHF TGTGCCAGCAGTGGGGACAGGGGAGGCAATCAGCCCCAGCATTTT
TRBD1 TRBJ1-1 TRBV18 NA CASTNSRGQTEAFF TGTGCCAGCACCAACTCCAGGGGGCAAACTGAAGCTTTCTTT
NA TRBJ2-3 TRBV7-9 NA CASSLGQGYTDTQYF TGTGCCAGCAGCTTGGGTCAGGGGTACACAGATACGCAGTATTTT
NA TRBJ1-1 TRBV5-1 NA CASSLVTSNTEAFF TGCGCCAGCAGCTTGGTGACATCGAACACTGAAGCTTTCTTT
NA TRBJ1-1 TRBV5-4 NA CASSLEVANTEAFF TGTGCCAGCAGCTTGGAAGTAGCGAACACTGAAGCTTTCTTT
NA TRBJ1-1 TRBV7-3 NA CASSPEAGVNTEAFF TGTGCCAGCAGCCCCGAGGCGGGAGTAAACACTGAAGCTTTCTTT
TRBD1 TRBJ2-3 TRBV10-3 NA CATKPGQSTDTQYF TGTGCCACGAAACCGGGACAGTCGACAGATACGCAGTATTTT
NA TRBJ2-1 TRBV9 NA CASSVEVPGRVDNEQFF TGTGCCAGCAGCGTAGAGGTGCCCGGCAGGGTAGACAATGAGCAGTTCTTC
NA TRBJ2-2 TRBV28 NA CASTPESGTGELFF TGTGCCAGCACCCCAGAGAGCGGAACCGGGGAGCTGTTTTTT
TRBD1 TRBJ1-3 TRBV5-4 NA CASSRDRAGVGNTIYF TGTGCCAGCAGCCGGGACAGGGCGGGAGTAGGAAACACCATATATTTT
NA TRBJ2-2 TRBV27 once CASSFSVAGELFF TGTGCCAGCAGTTTTTCGGTTGCCGGGGAGCTGTTTTTT
NA TRBJ1-5 TRBV20-1 once CSAGDQPQHF TGCAGTGCCGGAGATCAGCCCCAGCATTTT
NA TRBJ2-7 TRBV6-5 once CASSYRGAHGEQYF TGTGCCAGCAGTTATCGGGGGGCCCACGGCGAGCAGTACTTC
TRBD2 TRBJ2-7 TRBV7-2 NA CASSSSSGSGSYEQYF TGTGCCAGCAGCTCTTCTAGCGGGAGTGGGTCCTACGAGCAGTACTTC
TRBD1 TRBJ2-2 TRBV5-4 NA CASSWGQGVTGELFF TGTGCCAGCAGCTGGGGACAGGGGGTAACCGGGGAGCTGTTTTTT
TRBD2 TRBJ2-7 TRBV13 NA CASSLVLAGRSYEQYF TGTGCCAGCAGCTTAGTCTTAGCGGGACGCTCCTACGAGCAGTACTTC
TRBD2 TRBJ2-2 TRBV5-4 few CASSLATGGRTGELFF TGTGCCAGCAGCTTGGCAACGGGAGGGCGTACCGGGGAGCTGTTTTTT
TRBD2 TRBJ2-7 TRBV29-1 NA CSISGLGAREQYF TGCAGCATTTCGGGACTAGGGGCGAGGGAGCAGTACTTC
TRBD2 TRBJ2-1 TRBV9 NA CASSVSSGSDEQFF TGTGCCAGCAGCGTAAGTAGCGGGAGCGATGAGCAGTTCTTC
NA TRBJ1-2 TRBV19 NA CASSLGRSAGDDGYTF TGTGCCAGTAGTCTAGGAAGGTCGGCAGGGGACGATGGCTACACCTTC
NA TRBJ1-2 TRBV9 NA CASSVSGTLYGYTF TGTGCCAGCAGCGTATCAGGAACTCTCTATGGCTACACCTTC
NA TRBJ2-3 TRBV3-1/TRBV3-2 NA CASSPAGSTDTQYF TGTGCCAGCAGCCCAGCAGGGTCTACAGATACGCAGTATTTT
TRBD2 TRBJ2-1 TRBV6-6 NA CASSYELAGDNEQFF TGTGCCAGCAGTTACGAGCTAGCGGGAGACAATGAGCAGTTCTTC
TRBD2 TRBJ2-1 TRBV27 NA CASSLSGRGGAQFF TGTGCCAGCAGTTTATCCGGGAGGGGGGGTGCGCAGTTCTTC
NA TRBJ2-1 TRBV7-2 NA CASSLQLNEQFF TGTGCCAGCAGCTTACAGTTGAATGAGCAGTTCTTC